The present entry profiles one T cell receptor beta chain with its context. Its cognate antigen is unknown. V was pared by 4 bases and J by 7 bases, with 6 bases of the junction left unmatched. Germline V lookup: CDR1 SGHRS, CDR2 YFSETQ. The CDR3 is 14 residues long. TCRdb's copy holds only in-frame clones and misses some; the assay was immunoSEQ multiplex PCR. This table has 25,000 to 35,000 clones, 80% to 85% appearing once. These data belong to a study of T cells in narcolepsy. Study at large: Patients with NT1 or NT2 and healthy control donors were enrolled. Study-level results: HCRT-specific and TRIB2-specific autoreactive clonotypes appeared among same-patient CSF and blood CD4+ clonotypes. Healthy controls reportedly lacked the autoreactive clonotypes serially found in patients' blood. In some patient and control memory CD4+ samples, autoreactive clones were absent.

V is TRBV5-1 and J is TRBJ2-1; 9 positions match TRBD1. The specimen sequenced was CD45RA- memory CD4+ T cells from PBMCs. The clonotype originates from a human donor with narcolepsy. The CDR3: CASSVGQGMNEQFF. CDR3 nucleotides: TGCGCCAGCAGCGTGGGACAGGGTATGAATGAGCAGTTCTTC.